The T cell receptor beta chain described here comes from a study of radiotherapy plus CTLA-4 blockade in lung cancer. Overall study: Patients showed objective responses in 15% to 20% of cases and disease control in roughly 34%. Study-wide results and limits: TCR clones from tumors expanded in blood after radiotherapy plus ipilimumab.

The table came from immunoSEQ multiplex PCR; TCRdb's copy has only in-frame clones and leaves some out. The sample carries 30,000 to 40,000 clones, less than 75% recorded once. In the case of this clone: Its antigen is unidentified.

This sequence was found in a human donor with non-small cell lung cancer who had stable disease on radiotherapy plus ipilimumab. The sequencing used peripheral blood, collected from a patient treated with radiotherapy plus ipilimumab.

The CDR3 sequence: CASSKVAPPYQETQYF. CDR3 nucleotide sequence: TGTGCCAGCAGCAAAGTCGCTCCGCCCTACCAAGAGACCCAGTACTTC. The chain couples TRBV21-1 to TRBJ2-5. TRBV21-1 counts as a pseudogene. There are 16 residues in the CDR3.